This T cell receptor beta chain was observed in a study of cytomegalovirus exposure and HLA in healthy donors. Study-level points and caveats: When a later analysis was performed, an Asian-associated ancestry cluster reportedly had fewer N-insertions than the roughly 630-donor mean.

About this clone itself: What it binds is not known.

Use of 60 Vbeta and 13 Jbeta primers characterized the PCR. Profiling relied on immunoSEQ multiplex PCR, and the TCRdb table lists in-frame clones only, not all of them. The profile shows 90,000 to 110,000 clones, 76% of them singletons. Germline loops: CDR1 SGDLS, CDR2 YYNGEE. V lost 3 bases, J lost 8 bases, and 15 bases lay in between. This CDR3 comprises 15 residues. The source of this sequence is a woman between 45 and 65 years old in good health and CMV-seropositive. The rearrangement links TRBV9 to TRBJ1-6; D is undetermined. The sequencing sample was made of PBMCs. The CDR3: CASSARVGFDSPLHF. The CDR3 coding sequence is TGTGCCAGCAGCGCACGGGTGGGTTTTGATTCACCCCTCCACTTT. Full variable domain (outside the CDR3, taken from reference TRBV9 and TRBJ1-6): DSGVTQTPKHLITATGQRVTLRCSPRSGDLSVYWYQQSLDQGLQFLIQYYNGEERAKGNILERFSAQQFPDLHSELNLSSLELGDSALYFCASSARVGFDSPLHFGNGTRLTVT.